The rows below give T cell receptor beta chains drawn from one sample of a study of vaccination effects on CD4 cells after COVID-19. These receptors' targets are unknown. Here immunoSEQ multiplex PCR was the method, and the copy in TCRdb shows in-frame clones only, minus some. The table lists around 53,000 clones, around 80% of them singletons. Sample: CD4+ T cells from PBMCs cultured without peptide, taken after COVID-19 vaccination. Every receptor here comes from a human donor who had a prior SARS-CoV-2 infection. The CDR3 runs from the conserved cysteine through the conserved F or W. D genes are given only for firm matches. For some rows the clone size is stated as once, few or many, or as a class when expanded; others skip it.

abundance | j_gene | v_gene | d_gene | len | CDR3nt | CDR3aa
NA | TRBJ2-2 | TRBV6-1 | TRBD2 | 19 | TGTGCCAGCAGTGAAGAATGGCTAGCGGGGGGGAGTTACGGCGGGGAGCTGTTTTTT | CASSEEWLAGGSYGGELFF
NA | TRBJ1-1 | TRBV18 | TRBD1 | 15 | TGTGCCAGCTCGCCTATGGGACAGCTGAACACTGAAGCTTTCTTT | CASSPMGQLNTEAFF
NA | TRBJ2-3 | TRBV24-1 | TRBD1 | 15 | TGTGCCACCAGTGATACAGGACAGGGTCCAGATACGCAGTATTTT | CATSDTGQGPDTQYF
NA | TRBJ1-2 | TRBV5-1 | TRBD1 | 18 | TGCGCCAGCAGCTTGGGTAACAGGGGGACGTTTGGAGGGTATGGCTACACCTTC | CASSLGNRGTFGGYGYTF
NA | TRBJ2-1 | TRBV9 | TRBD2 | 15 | TGTGCCAGCAGCGTAGATCCAGCGGGAGGGGGTGAGCAGTTCTTC | CASSVDPAGGGEQFF
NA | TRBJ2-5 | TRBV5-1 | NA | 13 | TGCGCCAGCAGCTTGGTGGTCGGCGAGACCCAGTACTTC | CASSLVVGETQYF
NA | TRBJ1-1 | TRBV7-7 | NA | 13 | TGTGCTAGCAGCTCTCAAATGAACACTGAAGCTTTCTTT | CASSSQMNTEAFF
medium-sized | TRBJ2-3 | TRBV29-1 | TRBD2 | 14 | TGCAGCGTCCTAGGACTAGCGGGAGTTTATACGCAGTATTTT | CSVLGLAGVYTQYF
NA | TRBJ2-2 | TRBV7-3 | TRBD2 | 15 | TGTGCCAGCAGGCTAGCGGGGGGGAACACCGGGGAGCTGTTTTTT | CASRLAGGNTGELFF
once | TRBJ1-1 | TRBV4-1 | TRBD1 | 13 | TGCGCCAGCAGCCATCCAGCAGGGGGAGGCGCTTTCTTT | CASSHPAGGGAFF
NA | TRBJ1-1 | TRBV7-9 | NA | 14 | TGTGCCAGCAGCTCCGGACAGCGCAACACTGAAGCTTTCTTT | CASSSGQRNTEAFF
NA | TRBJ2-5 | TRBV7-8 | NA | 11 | TGTGCCAGCAGCGCGCGGGAGACCCAGTACTTC | CASSARETQYF
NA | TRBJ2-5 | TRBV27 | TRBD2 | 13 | TGTGCCAGCCAACTAGCGCCCGGAGGGACCCAGTACTTC | CASQLAPGGTQYF
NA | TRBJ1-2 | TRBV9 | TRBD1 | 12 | TGTGCCAGCAGCGTACATCAGGGGGCGAGGACCTTC | CASSVHQGARTF
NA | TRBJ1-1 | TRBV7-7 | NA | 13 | TGTGCTAGCAGCTTTGCAGAGAACACTGAAGCTTTCTTT | CASSFAENTEAFF
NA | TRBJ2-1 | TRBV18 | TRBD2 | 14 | TGTGCCAGCTCGGCTCAGCGGGGGAGCAATGAGCAGTTCTTC | CASSAQRGSNEQFF
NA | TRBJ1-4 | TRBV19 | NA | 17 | TGTGCCAGTAGTATCTTTCTGGGGACACCTGACGATGAAAAACTGTTTTTT | CASSIFLGTPDDEKLFF